A selection of T cell receptor beta chains follows, all from one sample in a study of long-term antiretroviral therapy in people with HIV. Using immunoSEQ multiplex PCR, the repertoire was profiled, and TCRdb retains in-frame clones only, with some absent. The sample has more than 20,000 clones, 80% to 85% seen once; the top ten hold around 8.3%. The starting material was unsorted PBMCs, obtained 1.2 years after starting antiretroviral therapy. These receptors were obtained from a middle-aged woman with HIV. CDR3s include the opening cysteine and the closing phenylalanine or tryptophan. D genes are given only for firm matches. The size entry is marked missing in some rows and otherwise reads once, few, many or a size class.

CDR3 DNA: TGTGCCAGCAGCGTAGAGGGGGGCAGCGGCACCGGGGAGCTGTTTTTT
CDR3 protein: CASSVEGGSGTGELFF
J gene: TRBJ2-2
D gene: NA
V gene: TRBV9
clone size: few

CDR3 DNA: TGCGCCAGCAGCTCGGGACAGGGAGTGGACGAGCAGTACTTC
CDR3 protein: CASSSGQGVDEQYF
J gene: TRBJ2-7
D gene: TRBD1
V gene: TRBV5-1
clone size: NA

CDR3 DNA: TGTGCCAGCAACAAACCGGGACTAGCGGGAGTGGGATATCGAGGAGATACGCAGTATTTT
CDR3 protein: CASNKPGLAGVGYRGDTQYF
J gene: TRBJ2-3
D gene: NA
V gene: TRBV21-1
clone size: NA

CDR3 DNA: TGTGCCAGTAGTATACGGACTAGCGGATTCCCCTACGAGCAGTACTTC
CDR3 protein: CASSIRTSGFPYEQYF
J gene: TRBJ2-7
D gene: TRBD2
V gene: TRBV19
clone size: NA

CDR3 DNA: TGTGCCAGCAGCTTGAACGAGGGGGGTAGCAATCAGCCCCAGCATTTT
CDR3 protein: CASSLNEGGSNQPQHF
J gene: TRBJ1-5
D gene: NA
V gene: TRBV5-6
clone size: few

CDR3 DNA: TGCGCCAGCAGTGACGCAGGAGGGAACACTGAAGCTTTCTTT
CDR3 protein: CASSDAGGNTEAFF
J gene: TRBJ1-1
D gene: NA
V gene: TRBV10-2
clone size: NA

CDR3 DNA: TGTGCCAGCAGCTTCCTGACATCTCACACTGAAGCTTTCTTT
CDR3 protein: CASSFLTSHTEAFF
J gene: TRBJ1-1
D gene: NA
V gene: TRBV5-6
clone size: NA

CDR3 DNA: TGTGCCAGCAGCTTAGTTTTTCAGTACGAGCAGTACTTC
CDR3 protein: CASSLVFQYEQYF
J gene: TRBJ2-7
D gene: NA
V gene: TRBV11-2
clone size: NA

CDR3 DNA: TGTGCCAGCAGCTTAGTACCGGTGGGACAGGGAGTCACAGATACGCAGTATTTT
CDR3 protein: CASSLVPVGQGVTDTQYF
J gene: TRBJ2-3
D gene: TRBD1
V gene: TRBV13
clone size: few

CDR3 DNA: TGTGCCAGCAGCGTCGGGAGTAACACTGAAGCTTTCTTT
CDR3 protein: CASSVGSNTEAFF
J gene: TRBJ1-1
D gene: NA
V gene: TRBV7-9
clone size: once

CDR3 DNA: TGTGCCAGCAGCAGGGGCCGGGCTGAAGCTTTCTTT
CDR3 protein: CASSRGRAEAFF
J gene: TRBJ1-1
D gene: NA
V gene: TRBV6-5
clone size: NA

CDR3 DNA: TGTGCCAGCAGTGGGGAGGCGGGACGCATGTACCAAGAGACCCAGTACTTC
CDR3 protein: CASSGEAGRMYQETQYF
J gene: TRBJ2-5
D gene: NA
V gene: TRBV2
clone size: NA

CDR3 DNA: TGTGCCAGCAGCGTAGGAGCGGGTAGCACAGATACGCAGTATTTT
CDR3 protein: CASSVGAGSTDTQYF
J gene: TRBJ2-3
D gene: NA
V gene: TRBV9
clone size: NA